The 9 T cell receptor beta chains in this list originate from one sample, sequenced in a study of cytomegalovirus exposure and HLA in healthy donors. In the PCR, 60 Vbeta and 13 Jbeta primers were used. The table came from immunoSEQ multiplex PCR; TCRdb's copy has only in-frame clones and leaves some out. Seen here are about 150,000 clones, approximately 70% observed once, and the top ten hold roughly 1.7%. Source material: PBMCs. The source is a young woman in good health and CMV-seronegative.

The chain uses TRBV6-1 and TRBJ1-1; no firm D call. Per the germline V gene, CDR1 is MNHNS and CDR2 is SASEGT. The CDR3 is 15 residues long. V lost 6 bases, J lost 0 bases, and 14 bases lay in between. CDR3 sequence: CASSPPQIMNTEAFF. The CDR3 DNA reads TGTGCCAGCAGCCCCCCCCAGATCATGAACACTGAAGCTTTCTTT.

A few counts support this clone. V gene TRBV27 combines with J gene TRBJ2-7; 7 positions match TRBD1. This CDR3 contains 15 residues. Losses at the gene ends were 8 bases for V and 0 bases for J; bases not matched to a gene: 10. Germline loops: CDR1 MNHEY, CDR2 SMNVEV (reference sequence). The CDR3 nucleotides read TGTGCCAGCCTAACCCTACAGGGGAGCTCCTACGAGCAGTACTTC. Residues: CASLTLQGSSYEQYF.

This clone was recorded a few times. The rearrangement uses TRBV4-1 and TRBJ2-5; D may be TRBD1 (7 bases). Per germline, CDR1 MGHRA and CDR2 YSYEKL. This CDR3 region has 14 residues. Between the trimmed V and J ends, which lost 0 bases and 5 bases, there was a span of 10 bases. The DNA of the CDR3 is TGCGCCAGCAGCCAAGAGGCAGGGGGGGAGACCCAGTACTTC. Its translation: CASSQEAGGETQYF.

This chain joins TRBV7-2 and TRBJ1-5; TRBD1 aligns across 7 bases. The V gene's germline CDR1 is SGHTA and CDR2 FQGNSA. This CDR3 comprises 13 residues. The V segment lost 5 bases and the J segment 6 bases; nucleotides outside the gene matches: 4. DNA for the CDR3: TGTGCCAGCAGCCCGACAGGGATTCAGCCCCAGCATTTT. Translated: CASSPTGIQPQHF.

A note on this clone: At the DNA level, this CDR3 is encoded by other sequences in the same sample as well. J is TRBJ2-5 and V is TRBV25-1; 9 bases agree with TRBD2. Germline assignment: CDR1 MGHDK and CDR2 SYGVNS. After removal of 9 bases from V and 5 bases from J, the junction contained 16 bases not matched to a gene. The CDR3 extends over 16 amino acids. The CDR3, as DNA: TGTGCCAGTAGTCCCTTAAGCGGGAGGAGTAGGGAGACCCAGTACTTC. As protein: CASSPLSGRSRETQYF. The full variable domain, in which reference TRBV25-1 and TRBJ2-5 provide the parts outside the CDR3, is EADIYQTPRYLVIGTGKKITLECSQTMGHDKMYWYQQDPGMELHLIHYSYGVNSTEKGDLSSESTVSRIRTEHFPLTLESARPSHTSQYLCASSPLSGRSRETQYFGPGTRLLVL.

The genes are TRBV27 and TRBJ2-1; 12 bases agree with TRBD2. The CDR3 loop spans 14 amino acids. Per the germline V gene, CDR1 is MNHEY and CDR2 is SMNVEV (reference sequence). V was pared by 6 bases and J by 5 bases, with 2 bases of the junction left unmatched. CDR3 bases: TGTGCCAGCAGACTAGCGGGGGGAAACAATGAGCAGTTCTTC. As protein: CASRLAGGNNEQFF.

The gene calls are TRBV5-1 and TRBJ2-6; D gene uncertain. The CDR3 length is 15 residues. CDR1 is SGHRS and CDR2 is YFSETQ in the germline V gene. Deletions cut 0 bases from V and 4 bases from J, with 8 bases between. The CDR3 DNA reads TGCGCCAGCAGCTTGGAAGTGGCCGGGGCCAACGTCCTGACTTTC. This sequence encodes CASSLEVAGANVLTF.

This clone was counted between two and nine times. The chain has TRBV19 and TRBJ1-4; D perhaps matches TRBD1 (5 bases). Germline CDR1 is LNHDA and CDR2 is SQIVND (reference sequence). Trimming stripped 3 bases from V and 8 bases from J, with 10 bases between. The CDR3 length is 13 residues. DNA of the CDR3: TGTGCCAGTAGTATTCAGAACAGGGAAAAACTGTTTTTT. Translation gives CASSIQNREKLFF.

V usage is TRBV19 and J usage is TRBJ2-1; D perhaps matches TRBD1 (5 bases). Germline CDR1 reads LNHDA; CDR2 reads SQIVND (reference sequence). The CDR3 is 12 residues long. V gave up 6 bases and J gave up 8 bases, with 11 bases separating them. The CDR3 sequence: CASSRQIHEQFF. Here the CDR3 DNA reads TGTGCCAGTAGCCGACAGATCCATGAGCAGTTCTTC. Full variable domain (rest looked up from reference TRBV19 and TRBJ2-1): DGGITQSPKYLFRKEGQNVTLSCEQNLNHDAMYWYRQDPGQGLRLIYYSQIVNDFQKGDIAEGYSVSREKKESFPLTVTSAQKNPTAFYLCASSRQIHEQFFGPGTRLTVL.